This TCR beta chain was recovered during a study of blood T cell repertoires in COVID-19. Study details: Specimens from acute and convalescent COVID-19 originated in the United States, Italy and Spain. The cDNA or gDNA used as material had been derived from T cells, B-cell-depleted T cells, or PBMCs.

CDR1 and CDR2 from the germline V gene are SGHNT and YYREEE (reference sequence). CDR3 size: 14 residues. Trimming took off 0 bases at V and 4 bases at J, with 8 bases between the two ends. As processed by the authors: Reference gene primer amplification yielded estimated nucleated cell counts. Measured with immunoSEQ multiplex PCR; TCRdb has only the in-frame clones, and not every one. The V and J calls and clone size were taken over from that table, and D and trimming were inferred from the DNA. Of around 250,000 clones listed, 80% to 90% are singletons. The clonotype originates from a woman aged 40 to 50 who had recovered from COVID-19. The V gene is TRBV5-4, the J gene TRBJ2-1; D unresolved. What was sequenced was peripheral blood. As DNA, the CDR3 is TGTGCCAGCAGCTTGGCCTCGACTTACAATGAGCAGTTCTTC. It yields the protein CASSLASTYNEQFF.